The T cell receptor (beta chain) under discussion was sequenced for a study of brain T cells in children with intractable seizures (dated by TCRdb to about 2021). Context from the whole study: A NanoString immunology panel was first used to screen resected brain tissue from about 54 pediatric epilepsy surgery cases for immune gene transcripts. Among the roughly twelve selected surgery cases, pre-surgery blood was additionally sequenced for eight, leaving four cases with brain tissue only. Results and caveats for the whole study, not just this receptor: Because sequencing depth differed between pre- and post-surgery blood, the absence of clones from the pre-surgery sample may reflect undersampling. The patients' HCMV serostatus was not known, and viral specificity was inferred solely from CDR3 sequence similarity.

The immunoSEQ assay was applied to genomic DNA to generate the TCR beta chain sequences. In the source study's methods: Any CDR3 sequence that did not begin with the conserved framework cysteine at position 104 was removed by hand. To get clonality, the normalized Shannon's Diversity Index was subtracted from one, giving values from 0 (maximal diversity) to 1 (oligoclonal). Chi-squared comparison-of-proportions tests were used to check whether the frequency of the same CDR3 differed between samples, for example brain versus blood. Public clonotypes were found by searching immuneACCESS, and the VDJdb browser was used to assess similarity to known antiviral clonotypes. TCRdb re-hosts the immuneACCESS table, in-frame sequences only. Its copies lack some clones; in the studies checked, an unresolved V gene accounts for under half of them, and the cause for the rest is not known. From that table come the V and J calls and clone size; the DNA was used to work out D and trimming. A total of tens of thousands of clones appear in this sample, more than 75% of them only once. Together, the top ten hold around 22% of the sample.

With respect to this clone: The antigen this receptor binds is unknown. Base qualities are missing; no much larger clone stands one base away.

V and J lose 3 bases and 2 bases, and a span of 15 bases separates them. The CDR3 starts with the cysteine, ends with the phenylalanine, and has 16 residues. Left in the record is the CDR3 DNA by itself, 48 bases read in frame from the first base. CDR1 and CDR2 are drawn from the germline V gene (reference sequence): MNHEY, SMNVEV. What this sample's time point label stands for: resected brain tissue, or blood drawn just prior to surgery. Surgery cases with the highest brain T cell transcript signatures were selected for TCR beta chain sequencing of brain tissue and, where available, blood. Prior to surgery, the patients had been treated with at least one anti-epileptic drug. TCR-sequenced patients were children with drug-resistant epilepsy due to tuberous sclerosis complex, focal cortical dysplasia, Rasmussen encephalitis or hemimegalencephaly. Blood samples were drawn just before the epilepsy surgery. The Monarch genomic DNA purification kit was used to extract bulk genomic DNA from unsorted brain tissue and from whole blood.

The receptor comes from a girl aged 2-10 years with Rasmussen encephalitis and intractable seizures. The chain was built from TRBV27 and TRBJ2-3, with a tentative D gene TRBD2 over 6 matching bases. The material was peripheral blood, obtained at surgery. The nucleotides are TGTGCCAGCAGTTTCCGACTGGCGGGGCACACAGATACGCAGTATTTT. Its coded protein is CASSFRLAGHTDTQYF.